These 8 T cell receptor beta chains were all obtained from the same sample, sequenced in a study of human T cells and chemical hapten exposure. TCRdb analysed the RACE reads with MiXCR anew, one entry per CDR3 protein. The top ten clones hold roughly 1.5% of a sample with approximately 71,000 distinct CDR3 sequences, around 10% of them seen once. The time point is: patch test 3, about 24 weeks after DPC sensitization. The treatment is: therapeutic diphenylcyclopropenone sensitization with weekly scalp DPC. The material was whole blood, obtained in connection with sensitization to the hapten diphenylcyclopropenone (DPC). The receptor set was obtained from a woman between 50 and 59 years old with alopecia areata. Some clones in this sample may be carry-over from other donors' samples.

The chain recombines TRBV7-9 with TRBJ1-2; no reliable D call. The CDR3 runs 15 residues. CDR1 is SEHNR and CDR2 is FQNEAQ in the germline V gene (reference sequence). The V gene lost 4 bases and the J gene lost 13 bases, with 25 bases spanning the gap. The CDR3 sequence: CASSSPTAVLPACTF. Written as DNA, the CDR3 is TGTGCCAGCAGCTCGCCGACGGCCGTTCTCCCCGCCTGCACCTTC.

The J gene is TRBJ1-1, the V gene TRBV28; no firm D call. Trimming took 1 base from V and 0 from J, leaving 0 bases between them. Germline assignment: CDR1 MDHEN and CDR2 SYDVKM. The CDR3 runs to 12 residues. The CDR3 nucleotides read TGTGCCAGCAGTTTATTGAACACTGAAGCTTTCTTT. Protein product: CASSLLNTEAFF.

This chain joins TRBV25-1 and TRBJ1-6; 9 bases map to TRBD1. The ends lost 2 bases at V and 9 bases at J; junction bases unmatched: 5. The germline CDR1 and CDR2 sequences are MGHDK and SYGVNS. CDR3 length: 15 amino acids. CDR3 protein: CASSEAGQGFSPLHF. The CDR3 DNA reads TGTGCCAGCAGTGAAGCGGGACAGGGCTTTTCACCCCTCCACTTT.

The chain couples TRBV7-9 to TRBJ1-2; D is ambiguous. Between the trimmed V and J ends, which lost 2 bases and 2 bases, there was a span of 9 bases. The CDR3 length is 14 residues. CDR1 SEHNR and CDR2 FQNEAQ come from the germline V gene (reference sequence). This CDR3 is CASSLSQINYGYTF. The CDR3 nucleotides are TGTGCCAGCAGCTTATCACAGATCAACTATGGCTACACCTTC.

V usage is TRBV28 and J usage is TRBJ2-1; D remains unclear. The CDR3 has 12 residues. The germline V gene has CDR1 MDHEN and CDR2 SYDVKM. Between the trimmed V and J ends, which lost 3 bases and 8 bases, there was a span of 8 bases. CDR3 DNA: TGTGCCAGCAGTTTCTTGACGGATGAGCAGTTCTTC. Translated, it gives CASSFLTDEQFF.

This clonotype showed up many times. The chain combines TRBV5-1 with TRBJ2-5; D call uncertain. Germline CDR1 reads SGHRS; CDR2 reads YFSETQ. The length of the CDR3 is 13 residues. V was shortened by 2 bases and J by 2 bases, with 7 bases between the two germline ends. The CDR3 sequence: CASSLAEQETQYF. In DNA, the CDR3 is TGCGCCAGCAGCTTAGCAGAACAAGAGACCCAGTACTTC.

This clonotype appeared once. This chain links TRBV18 with TRBJ2-7; D is perhaps TRBD1 (7 bases). Trimming removed 6 bases from V and 5 bases from J, with 20 bases in between. Germline V CDR1 and CDR2: KGHSH, LQKENI. CDR3 length: 15 residues. The CDR3 loop is CASSAGAGGINEQYF. CDR3 DNA sequence: TGTGCCAGCTCGGCTGGGGCAGGGGGGATCAACGAGCAGTACTTC.

In this sample, this clonotype turned up once. The chain joins TRBV11-2 to TRBJ2-5, with D hard to call. CDR1 is SGHAT and CDR2 is FQNNGV in the germline V gene. Between the trimmed V and J ends, which lost 2 bases and 4 bases, there was a span of 20 bases. The CDR3 consists of 17 residues. In nucleotides, the CDR3 is TGTGCCAGCAGCTTATCCGCTGGGCGACGGCGCGCAGAGACCCAGTACTTC. Amino acid sequence: CASSLSAGRRRAETQYF.